The rows below give T cell receptor beta chains drawn from one sample of a study of regulatory T cells in long-lasting Graves disease. Each CDR3 protein is one row after TCRdb ran MiXCR on the multiplex PCR reads. The profile shows about 400,000 distinct CDR3 sequences, less than 20% of them singletons. Sequencing was performed on peripheral blood mononuclear cells (PBMCs), taken at new diagnosis, from a patient treated with antithyroid drugs. All receptors come from a female donor with Graves disease. CDR3s include the opening cysteine and the closing phenylalanine or tryptophan. Clone sizes are given selectively: once, few, many, or a class where the clone is expanded.

j_gene: TRBJ1-3
v_gene: TRBV2
abundance: many
CDR3aa: CASSADRGSGNTIYF

j_gene: TRBJ1-1
v_gene: TRBV30
abundance: NA
CDR3aa: CAWSDGGQGLAFF

j_gene: TRBJ2-1
v_gene: TRBV7-3
abundance: many
CDR3aa: CASSPGSGPEQFF

j_gene: TRBJ1-1
v_gene: TRBV19
abundance: NA
CDR3aa: CASIGGRGGTEAFF

j_gene: TRBJ1-5
v_gene: TRBV12-3/TRBV12-4
abundance: many
CDR3aa: CASSFHRTGVGGNQPQHF

j_gene: TRBJ2-3
v_gene: TRBV9
abundance: NA
CDR3aa: CASSSPGAAVIPYTQYF

j_gene: TRBJ2-1
v_gene: TRBV7-8
abundance: NA
CDR3aa: CASSLGRPGLGTSSSYNEQFF

j_gene: TRBJ2-1
v_gene: TRBV19
abundance: NA
CDR3aa: CASSLRLSGGPSHEQFF

j_gene: TRBJ2-1
v_gene: TRBV7-9
abundance: many
CDR3aa: CASSRPRGDRGRNEQFF

j_gene: TRBJ2-3
v_gene: TRBV12-5
abundance: many
CDR3aa: CASGLVGQGNTDTQYF

j_gene: TRBJ2-7
v_gene: TRBV5-1
abundance: many
CDR3aa: CASSLYGDEQYF

j_gene: TRBJ1-2
v_gene: TRBV7-9
abundance: NA
CDR3aa: CASSLRRRGGYTF

j_gene: TRBJ1-5
v_gene: TRBV20-1
abundance: many
CDR3aa: CSAMRSNQPQHF

j_gene: TRBJ2-1
v_gene: TRBV13
abundance: many
CDR3aa: CASSSPSLGNYNEQFF

j_gene: TRBJ1-3
v_gene: TRBV11-2
abundance: few
CDR3aa: CASSLGRGNTIYF

j_gene: TRBJ2-7
v_gene: TRBV5-1
abundance: many
CDR3aa: CASSLVAGDEQYF

j_gene: TRBJ2-5
v_gene: TRBV10-3
abundance: few
CDR3aa: CAISDSPETQYF

j_gene: TRBJ2-4
v_gene: TRBV28
abundance: NA
CDR3aa: CASGGTIAKNIQYF

j_gene: TRBJ2-1
v_gene: TRBV11-2
abundance: many
CDR3aa: CASSFGGDEQFF

j_gene: TRBJ1-2
v_gene: TRBV6-5
abundance: NA
CDR3aa: CASSYSAVPRTAQYGYTF

j_gene: TRBJ1-1
v_gene: TRBV7-9
abundance: many
CDR3aa: CASTVTGGLTEAFF

j_gene: TRBJ1-2
v_gene: TRBV4-1
abundance: many
CDR3aa: CASSQINQGPNGYTF

j_gene: TRBJ2-3
v_gene: TRBV12-3/TRBV12-4
abundance: many
CDR3aa: CASSFPDTQYF

j_gene: TRBJ2-7
v_gene: TRBV5-1
abundance: few
CDR3aa: CASSLRQGSAYEQYF

j_gene: TRBJ2-1
v_gene: TRBV7-9
abundance: many
CDR3aa: CASSLLGGETYYNEQFF

j_gene: TRBJ1-5
v_gene: TRBV5-6
abundance: few
CDR3aa: CASSLGQPHQPQHF

j_gene: TRBJ1-1
v_gene: TRBV12-3/TRBV12-4
abundance: many
CDR3aa: CASSSYMNTEAFF

j_gene: TRBJ1-1
v_gene: TRBV27
abundance: many
CDR3aa: CASSLGTGGHTEAFF

j_gene: TRBJ2-5
v_gene: TRBV5-6
abundance: few
CDR3aa: CASSQTLDPDRIKETQYF

j_gene: TRBJ2-7
v_gene: TRBV6-1
abundance: many
CDR3aa: CASSLNEQYF

j_gene: TRBJ1-3
v_gene: TRBV12-3/TRBV12-4
abundance: NA
CDR3aa: CASSFEDSSGNTIYF

j_gene: TRBJ1-5
v_gene: TRBV2
abundance: NA
CDR3aa: CASSGLDQPQHF

j_gene: NA
v_gene: TRBV5-6
abundance: few
CDR3aa: CASSSYRNRDTQYF

j_gene: TRBJ1-3
v_gene: TRBV11-2
abundance: many
CDR3aa: CASSWGTGGNTIYF

j_gene: TRBJ1-1
v_gene: TRBV7-2
abundance: many
CDR3aa: CASSFTPGQGNTEAFF

j_gene: TRBJ1-5
v_gene: TRBV7-6
abundance: many
CDR3aa: CASSLDLGPQHF

j_gene: TRBJ2-3
v_gene: TRBV20-1
abundance: many
CDR3aa: CSAPNPGGTDTQYF

j_gene: TRBJ1-1
v_gene: TRBV28
abundance: NA
CDR3aa: CASGVQGARNTEAFF

j_gene: TRBJ1-3
v_gene: TRBV9
abundance: many
CDR3aa: CASSVVASGNTIYF

j_gene: TRBJ1-4
v_gene: TRBV13
abundance: many
CDR3aa: CASSQIGTFGEKLFF